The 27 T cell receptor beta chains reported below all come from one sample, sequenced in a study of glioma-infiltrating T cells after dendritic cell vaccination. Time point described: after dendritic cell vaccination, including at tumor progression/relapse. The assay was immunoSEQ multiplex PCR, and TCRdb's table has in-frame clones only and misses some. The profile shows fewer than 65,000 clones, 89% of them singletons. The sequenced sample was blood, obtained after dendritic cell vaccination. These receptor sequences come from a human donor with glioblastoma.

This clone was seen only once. The CDR3 protein is CASSRGTSGNYEQYF. For the CDR3, the DNA is TGTGCCAGCAGCCGCGGGACTAGCGGTAACTACGAGCAGTACTTC. The V call is TRBV5-4, the J call TRBJ2-7; 11 bases are shared with TRBD2. CDR3 length: 15 residues. J was trimmed by 3 bases and V by 4 bases; bases with no gene match: 6. Germline V CDR1 and CDR2: SGHNT, YYREEE (reference sequence).

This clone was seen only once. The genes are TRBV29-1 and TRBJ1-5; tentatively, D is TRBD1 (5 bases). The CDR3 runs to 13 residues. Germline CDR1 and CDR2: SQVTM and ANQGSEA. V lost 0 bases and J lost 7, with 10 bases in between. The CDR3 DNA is TGCAGCGTTGAAGAAAAAAGGGGACAGCCCCAGCATTTT. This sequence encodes CSVEEKRGQPQHF.

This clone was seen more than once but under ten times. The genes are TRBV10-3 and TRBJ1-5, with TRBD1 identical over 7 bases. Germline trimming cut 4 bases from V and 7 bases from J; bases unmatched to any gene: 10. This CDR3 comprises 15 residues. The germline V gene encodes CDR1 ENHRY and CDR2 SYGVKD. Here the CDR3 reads CAISAATGKGQPQHF. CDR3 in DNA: TGTGCCATCAGTGCAGCGACAGGGAAGGGGCAGCCCCAGCATTTT.

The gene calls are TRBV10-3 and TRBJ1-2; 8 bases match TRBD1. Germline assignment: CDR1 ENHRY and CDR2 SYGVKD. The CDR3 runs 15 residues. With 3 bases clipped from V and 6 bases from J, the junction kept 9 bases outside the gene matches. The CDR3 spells CAISDAGTGNDGYTF. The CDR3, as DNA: TGTGCCATCAGTGACGCCGGGACAGGAAATGATGGCTACACCTTC.

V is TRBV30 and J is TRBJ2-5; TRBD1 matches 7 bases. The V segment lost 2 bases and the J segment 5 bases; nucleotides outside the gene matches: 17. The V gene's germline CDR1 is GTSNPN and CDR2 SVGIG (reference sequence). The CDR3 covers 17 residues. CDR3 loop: CAWSPTEVTGFVETQYF. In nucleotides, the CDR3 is TGTGCCTGGAGTCCAACCGAGGTGACAGGGTTTGTGGAGACCCAGTACTTC.

CDR3 protein: CASSQGTADTQYF. The CDR3 nucleotides read TGTGCCAGCAGTCAAGGGACAGCAGATACGCAGTATTTT. This chain connects TRBV11-3 to TRBJ2-3; 7 positions match TRBD1. CDR3 length: 13 residues. Trimming cost V 6 bases and J 4 bases; bases outside gene matches: 4. The V gene's germline CDR1 is SGHNT and CDR2 YENEEA.

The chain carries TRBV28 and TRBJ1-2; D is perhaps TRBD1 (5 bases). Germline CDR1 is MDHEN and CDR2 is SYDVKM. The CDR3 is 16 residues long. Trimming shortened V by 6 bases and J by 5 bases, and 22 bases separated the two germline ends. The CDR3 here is CASSTAQASPEYGYTF. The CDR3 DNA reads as TGTGCCAGCAGCACCGCACAGGCGTCACCAGAATATGGCTACACCTTC.

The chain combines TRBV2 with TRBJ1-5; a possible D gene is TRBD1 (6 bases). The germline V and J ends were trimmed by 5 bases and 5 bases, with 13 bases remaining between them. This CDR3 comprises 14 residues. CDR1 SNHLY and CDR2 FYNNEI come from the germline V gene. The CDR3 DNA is TGTGCCAGCAGTATACGACAGGCATATCAGCCCCAGCATTTT. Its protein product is CASSIRQAYQPQHF.

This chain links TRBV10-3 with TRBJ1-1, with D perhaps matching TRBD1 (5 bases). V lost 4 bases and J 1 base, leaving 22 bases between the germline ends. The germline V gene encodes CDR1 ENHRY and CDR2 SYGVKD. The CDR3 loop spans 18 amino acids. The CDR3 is CAISAGRALGGANTEAFF. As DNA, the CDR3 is TGTGCCATCAGTGCAGGCAGGGCTCTGGGAGGTGCGAACACTGAAGCTTTCTTT.

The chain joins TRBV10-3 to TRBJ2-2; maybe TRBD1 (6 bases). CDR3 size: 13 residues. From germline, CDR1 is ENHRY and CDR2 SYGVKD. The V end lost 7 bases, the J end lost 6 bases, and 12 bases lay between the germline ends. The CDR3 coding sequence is TGTGCCATCACCGAAGCAGGGGCCGGGGAGCTGTTTTTT. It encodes CAITEAGAGELFF.

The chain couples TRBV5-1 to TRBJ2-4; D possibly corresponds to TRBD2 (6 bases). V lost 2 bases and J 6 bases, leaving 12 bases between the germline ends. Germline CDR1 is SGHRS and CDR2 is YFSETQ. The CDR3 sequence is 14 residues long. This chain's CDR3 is CASSFLAGGNIQYF. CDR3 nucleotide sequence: TGCGCCAGCAGCTTCCTAGCCGGGGGAAACATTCAGTACTTC.

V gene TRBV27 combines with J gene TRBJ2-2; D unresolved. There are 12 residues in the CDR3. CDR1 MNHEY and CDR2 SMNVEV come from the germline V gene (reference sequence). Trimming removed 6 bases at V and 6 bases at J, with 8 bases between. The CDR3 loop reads CASSLVAGELFF. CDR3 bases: TGTGCCAGCAGCCTAGTCGCCGGGGAGCTGTTTTTT.

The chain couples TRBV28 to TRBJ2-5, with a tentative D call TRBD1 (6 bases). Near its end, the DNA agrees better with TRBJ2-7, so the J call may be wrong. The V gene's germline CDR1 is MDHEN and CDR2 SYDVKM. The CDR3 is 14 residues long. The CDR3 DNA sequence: TGTGCCAGCAGGGCTACGAGGACAGTCTACGAGCAGTACTTC. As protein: CASRATRTVYEQYF.

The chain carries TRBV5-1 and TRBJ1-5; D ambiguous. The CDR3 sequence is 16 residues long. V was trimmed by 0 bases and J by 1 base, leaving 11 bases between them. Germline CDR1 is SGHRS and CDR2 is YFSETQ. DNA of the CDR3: TGCGCCAGCAGCTTGGAAAATAAAAAAAGCAATCAGCCCCAGCATTTT. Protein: CASSLENKKSNQPQHF.

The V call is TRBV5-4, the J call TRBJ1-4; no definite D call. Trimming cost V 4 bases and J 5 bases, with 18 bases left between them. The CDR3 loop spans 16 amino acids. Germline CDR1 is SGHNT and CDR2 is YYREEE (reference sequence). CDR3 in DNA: TGTGCCAGCAGCCGATTCGCCGGGTTCGGAAATGAAAAACTGTTTTTT. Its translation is CASSRFAGFGNEKLFF.

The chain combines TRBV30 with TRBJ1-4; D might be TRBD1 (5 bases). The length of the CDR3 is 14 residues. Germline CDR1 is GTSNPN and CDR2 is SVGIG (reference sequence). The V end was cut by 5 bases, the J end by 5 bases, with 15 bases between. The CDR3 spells CAWGPNGGNEKLFF. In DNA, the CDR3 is TGTGCCTGGGGTCCTAATGGGGGGAATGAAAAACTGTTTTTT.

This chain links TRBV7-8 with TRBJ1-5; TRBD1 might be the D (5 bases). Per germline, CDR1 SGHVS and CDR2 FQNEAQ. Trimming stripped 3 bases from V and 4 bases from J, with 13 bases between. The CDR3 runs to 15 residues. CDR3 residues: CASSFMGGPNQPQHF. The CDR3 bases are TGTGCCAGCAGCTTTATGGGGGGACCAAATCAGCCCCAGCATTTT.

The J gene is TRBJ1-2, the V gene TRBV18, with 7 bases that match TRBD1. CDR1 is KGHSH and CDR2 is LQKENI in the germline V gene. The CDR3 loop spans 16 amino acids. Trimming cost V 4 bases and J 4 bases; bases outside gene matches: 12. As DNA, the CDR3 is TGTGCCAGCTCACGGGAACTTCGTAGGGACAGCTATGGCTACACCTTC. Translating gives CASSRELRRDSYGYTF.

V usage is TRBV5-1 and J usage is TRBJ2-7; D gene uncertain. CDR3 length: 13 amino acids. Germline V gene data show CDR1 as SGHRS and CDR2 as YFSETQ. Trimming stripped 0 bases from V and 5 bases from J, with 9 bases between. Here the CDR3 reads CASSLGRRDEQYF. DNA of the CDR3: TGCGCCAGCAGCTTGGGTCGGAGAGACGAGCAGTACTTC.

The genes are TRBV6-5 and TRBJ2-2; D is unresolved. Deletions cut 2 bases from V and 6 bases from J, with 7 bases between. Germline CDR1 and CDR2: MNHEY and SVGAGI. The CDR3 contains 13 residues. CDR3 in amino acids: CASSYRAPGELFF. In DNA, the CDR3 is TGTGCCAGCAGTTACAGAGCCCCCGGGGAGCTGTTTTTT.

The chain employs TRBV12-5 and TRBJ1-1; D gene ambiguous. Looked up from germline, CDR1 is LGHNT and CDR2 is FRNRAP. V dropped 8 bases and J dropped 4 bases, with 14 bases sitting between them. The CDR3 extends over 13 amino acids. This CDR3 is CASTVGSSTEAFF. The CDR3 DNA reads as TGTGCTAGTACAGTTGGGTCCAGCACTGAAGCTTTCTTT.

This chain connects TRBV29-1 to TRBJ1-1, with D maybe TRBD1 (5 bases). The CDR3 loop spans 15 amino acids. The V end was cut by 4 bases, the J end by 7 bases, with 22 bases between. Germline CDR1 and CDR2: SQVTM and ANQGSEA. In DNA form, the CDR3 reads TGCAGCGTTGGTCCAGGGCGGCCCCAATGGGGTGAAGCTTTCTTT. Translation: CSVGPGRPQWGEAFF. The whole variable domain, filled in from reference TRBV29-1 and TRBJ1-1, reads SAVISQKPSRDICQRGTSLTIQCQVDSQVTMMFWYRQQPGQSLTLIATANQGSEATYESGFVIDKFPISRPNLTFSTLTVSNMSPEDSSIYLCSVGPGRPQWGEAFFGQGTRLTVV.

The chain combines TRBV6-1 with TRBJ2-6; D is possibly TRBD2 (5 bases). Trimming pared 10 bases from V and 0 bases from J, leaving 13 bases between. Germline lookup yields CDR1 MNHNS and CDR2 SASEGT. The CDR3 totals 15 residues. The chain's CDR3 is CAITPGSSGANVLTF. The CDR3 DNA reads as TGTGCCATTACGCCGGGAAGCTCTGGGGCCAACGTCCTGACTTTC.

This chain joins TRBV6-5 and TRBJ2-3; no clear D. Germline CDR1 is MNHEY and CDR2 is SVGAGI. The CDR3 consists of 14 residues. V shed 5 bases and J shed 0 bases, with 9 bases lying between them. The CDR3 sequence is CASSRTVSTDTQYF. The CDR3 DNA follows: TGTGCCAGCAGTAGAACGGTTAGCACAGATACGCAGTATTTT.

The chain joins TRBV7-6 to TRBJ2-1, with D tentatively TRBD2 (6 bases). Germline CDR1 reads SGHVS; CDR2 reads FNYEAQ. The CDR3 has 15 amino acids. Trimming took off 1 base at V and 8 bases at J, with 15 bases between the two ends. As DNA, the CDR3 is TGTGCCAGCAGCTTAGGCCCGGGAGAAGCCTATGAGCAGTTCTTC. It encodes CASSLGPGEAYEQFF. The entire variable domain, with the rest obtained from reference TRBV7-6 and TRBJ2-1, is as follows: GAGVSQSPRYKVTKRGQDVALRCDPISGHVSLYWYRQALGQGPEFLTYFNYEAQQDKSGLPNDRFSAERPEGSISTLTIQRTEQRDSAMYRCASSLGPGEAYEQFFGPGTRLTVL.

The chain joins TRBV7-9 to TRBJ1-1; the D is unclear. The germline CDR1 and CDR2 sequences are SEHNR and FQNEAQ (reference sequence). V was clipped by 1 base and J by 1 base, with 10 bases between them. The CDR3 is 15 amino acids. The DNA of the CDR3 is TGTGCCAGCAGCTTAGAGTGGAGTAAGAACACTGAAGCTTTCTTT. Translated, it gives CASSLEWSKNTEAFF.

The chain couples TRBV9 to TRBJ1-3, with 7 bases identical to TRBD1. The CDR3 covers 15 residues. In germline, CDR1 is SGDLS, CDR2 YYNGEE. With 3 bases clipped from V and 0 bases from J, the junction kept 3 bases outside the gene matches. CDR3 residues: CASSDGTVSGNTIYF. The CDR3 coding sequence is TGTGCCAGCAGCGATGGGACAGTCTCTGGAAACACCATATATTTT. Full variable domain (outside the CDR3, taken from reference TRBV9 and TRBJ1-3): DSGVTQTPKHLITATGQRVTLRCSPRSGDLSVYWYQQSLDQGLQFLIQYYNGEERAKGNILERFSAQQFPDLHSELNLSSLELGDSALYFCASSDGTVSGNTIYFGEGSWLTVV.